The 23 T cell receptor beta chains below come from one sample, sequenced in a study of follicular helper T cells after annual influenza vaccination. Data came from immunoSEQ multiplex PCR; TCRdb stores just in-frame clones and leaves some out. The sample lists around 2,700 clones; around 83% were seen once. Time point specified: 2015-2016 season, pre-vaccination. The source was CXCR5+ CD38- circulating T follicular helper cells from blood, collected on the day of influenza vaccination. Subset meaning: circulating Tfh, non-naive CD4+CXCR5+PD-1+ (ICOS+CD38+ or ICOS-CD38-). These receptors were collected from an adult who received the influenza vaccine.

Turning to this clone: The junction departs from germline at one end; a sequencing error may be responsible. The chain employs TRBV5-6 and TRBJ2-3; D is unclear. The CDR3 has 13 amino acids. Germline loops: CDR1 SGHDT, CDR2 YYEEEE. CDR3 sequence: CASSLSFTDAQYF. CDR3 in DNA: TGTGCCAGCAGCTTGAGTTTCACAGATGCGCAGTATTTT.

In nucleotides, the CDR3 is TGTGCCACCAGCAGAGCGGACGTCAACACTGAAGCTTTCTTT. Amino acid sequence: CATSRADVNTEAFF. The rearrangement joins TRBV15 to TRBJ1-1; D unclear. V lost 1 base to trimming and J lost 2 bases, with 8 bases between them. CDR1 LNHNV and CDR2 YYDKDF come from the germline V gene (reference sequence). CDR3 length equals 14 residues.

The chain carries TRBV9 and TRBJ1-3; D not resolved. The CDR3 has 13 amino acids. Germline loops: CDR1 SGDLS, CDR2 YYNGEE. Trimming took 2 bases from V and 4 from J, leaving 7 bases between them. The CDR3 reads CASSVPGGNTIYF. CDR3 nucleotides: TGTGCCAGCAGCGTTCCCGGGGGAAACACCATATATTTT.

The gene calls are TRBV5-1 and TRBJ1-3; possibly TRBD1 for D (6 bases). The germline V gene encodes CDR1 SGHRS and CDR2 YFSETQ. Trimming pared 4 bases from V and 2 bases from J, leaving 19 bases between. The CDR3 loop spans 17 amino acids. The CDR3 DNA follows: TGCGCCAGCAGCCCGAACTCGGGGGGGCTAACTGGAAACACCATATATTTT. Translating it yields CASSPNSGGLTGNTIYF.

The chain joins TRBV11-2 to TRBJ2-3; D gene uncertain. Looked up from germline, CDR1 is SGHAT and CDR2 is FQNNGV. Trimming took 2 bases from V and 5 from J, leaving 8 bases between them. This CDR3 has 13 residues. The CDR3 region has the DNA TGTGCCAGCAGCTTACAGGATTTAGATACGCAGTATTTT. Protein: CASSLQDLDTQYF.

V and J are TRBV6-4 and TRBJ1-2; D unresolved. The V end was cut by 11 bases, the J end by 3 bases, with 28 bases between. Germline CDR1 MRHNA, CDR2 SNTAGT. CDR3 size: 17 residues. CDR3 nucleotide sequence: TGTGCCGGGCATTACTGTCGGGCCGGTGCCTGGGACTATGGCTACACCTTC. Translated: CAGHYCRAGAWDYGYTF.

V is TRBV5-1 and J is TRBJ1-3, with D perhaps TRBD1 (5 bases). CDR1 SGHRS and CDR2 YFSETQ come from the germline V gene. Trimming took 0 bases from V and 0 from J, leaving 7 bases between them. This CDR3 is 15 amino acids long. DNA for the CDR3: TGCGCCAGCAGCTTGGGACAGTACTCTGGAAACACCATATATTTT. Translated, it gives CASSLGQYSGNTIYF.

The J gene is TRBJ1-4, the V gene TRBV18; 7 bases fit TRBD1. The germline V gene has CDR1 KGHSH and CDR2 LQKENI. J was trimmed by 8 bases and V by 5 bases; bases with no gene match: 11. CDR3 length equals 15 residues. The CDR3 is CASSRGQVGGEKLFF. The CDR3 DNA follows: TGTGCCAGCTCAAGAGGACAGGTCGGCGGGGAAAAACTGTTTTTT.

V usage is TRBV30 and J usage is TRBJ1-3; no firm D call. Trimming stripped 0 bases from V and 0 bases from J, with 9 bases between. This CDR3 is 15 amino acids long. Germline lookup yields CDR1 GTSNPN and CDR2 SVGIG (reference sequence). CDR3 sequence reads: CAWSVQGISGNTIYF. As DNA, the CDR3 is TGTGCCTGGAGTGTACAAGGTATCTCTGGAAACACCATATATTTT. The variable domain in full, completed from reference TRBV30 and TRBJ1-3, reads SQTIHQWPATLVQPVGSPLSLECTVEGTSNPNLYWYRQAAGRGLQLLFYSVGIGQISSEVPQNLSASRPQDRQFILSSKKLLLSDSGFYLCAWSVQGISGNTIYFGEGSWLTVV.

J is TRBJ1-3 and V is TRBV6-6; D is perhaps TRBD1 (5 bases). V lost 2 bases and J 2 bases, leaving 10 bases between the germline ends. The germline CDR1 and CDR2 sequences are MNHNY and SVGAGI (reference sequence). The CDR3 has 15 residues. The CDR3 DNA is TGTGCCAGCAGTTACAGGGGTCAAGCTGGAAACACCATATATTTT. Protein product: CASSYRGQAGNTIYF.

The chain carries TRBV6-5 and TRBJ1-1; D possibly corresponds to TRBD1 (6 bases). Trimming took 6 bases from V and 8 from J, leaving 13 bases between them. The CDR3 runs 12 residues. Per germline, CDR1 MNHEY and CDR2 SVGAGI. Here the CDR3 reads CASSPTGAEAFF. CDR3 nucleotide sequence: TGTGCCAGCAGCCCCACGGGGGCGGAAGCTTTCTTT.

The CDR3 loop reads CASSELEQGSDEQFF. The CDR3 coding sequence is TGTGCCAGCAGTGAACTTGAACAGGGTAGCGATGAGCAGTTCTTC. This rearrangement joins TRBV6-1 to TRBJ2-1; tentative D call: TRBD1 (6 bases). V was trimmed by 2 bases and J by 8 bases, leaving 16 bases between them. This CDR3 has 15 amino acids. Germline CDR1 reads MNHNS; CDR2 reads SASEGT.

The gene calls are TRBV7-3 and TRBJ2-1; D may be TRBD2 (5 bases). Trimming left V 4 bases short and J 8 bases short, with 12 bases between. Per the germline V gene, CDR1 is SGHTA and CDR2 is FQGTGA. The CDR3 spans 13 residues. The chain's CDR3 is CASSSSPQYEQFF. CDR3 nucleotides: TGTGCCAGCAGCTCTAGCCCCCAATATGAGCAGTTCTTC.

The chain is built from TRBV4-1 and TRBJ1-1; TRBD1 aligns across 9 bases. Losses at the gene ends were 5 bases for V and 1 base for J; bases not matched to a gene: 8. The length of the CDR3 is 16 residues. The germline CDR1 and CDR2 sequences are MGHRA and YSYEKL. CDR3 loop: CASSTRTGEGNTEAFF. CDR3 in DNA: TGCGCCAGCAGCACCCGGACAGGGGAAGGGAACACTGAAGCTTTCTTT.

V usage is TRBV28 and J usage is TRBJ1-1; D is ambiguous. Trimming shortened V by 3 bases and J by 5 bases, and 7 bases separated the two germline ends. The CDR3 consists of 12 residues. Germline CDR1 MDHEN, CDR2 SYDVKM. For the CDR3, the DNA is TGTGCCAGCAGTTTGATGGGGACTGAAGCTTTCTTT. Encoded protein: CASSLMGTEAFF.

This clone was counted only a few times. The genes are TRBV6-5 and TRBJ2-7; TRBD1 aligns across 9 bases. The germline V gene has CDR1 MNHEY and CDR2 SVGAGI. Trimming removed 6 bases from V and 3 bases from J; junction bases left unmatched: 3. The CDR3 is made up of 13 amino acids. The CDR3 here is CASRQGALYEQYF. The CDR3 DNA sequence: TGTGCCAGCAGACAGGGGGCCCTCTACGAGCAGTACTTC.

This clone has only one observation. The chain combines TRBV18 with TRBJ2-5; TRBD2 agrees at 7 bases. Germline CDR1 KGHSH, CDR2 LQKENI. This CDR3 region has 15 residues. The V gene end was trimmed by 2 bases and the J gene end by 1 base; junction bases not matched to a gene: 4. The CDR3 loop reads CASSPSRTSQETQYF. CDR3 DNA sequence: TGTGCCAGCTCACCATCGAGGACTAGCCAAGAGACCCAGTACTTC. The full variable domain, completed using reference TRBV18 and TRBJ2-5, is NAGVMQNPRHLVRRRGQEARLRCSPMKGHSHVYWYRQLPEEGLKFMVYLQKENIIDESGMPKERFSAEFPKEGPSILRIQQVVRGDSAAYFCASSPSRTSQETQYFGPGTRLLVL.

The chain carries TRBV18 and TRBJ1-1; D is ambiguous. V gave up 3 bases and J gave up 3 bases, with 11 bases separating them. CDR3 length equals 14 residues. The germline V gene has CDR1 KGHSH and CDR2 LQKENI. Written as DNA, the CDR3 is TGTGCCAGCTCACCCGGACGGTGGGACACTGAAGCTTTCTTT. Amino acids: CASSPGRWDTEAFF. Variable domain in full (rest from reference TRBV18 and TRBJ1-1): NAGVMQNPRHLVRRRGQEARLRCSPMKGHSHVYWYRQLPEEGLKFMVYLQKENIIDESGMPKERFSAEFPKEGPSILRIQQVVRGDSAAYFCASSPGRWDTEAFFGQGTRLTVV.

V usage is TRBV4-2 and J usage is TRBJ2-2; D may be TRBD1 or TRBD2 (5 bases each). This CDR3 has 17 amino acids. The V end was cut by 4 bases, the J end by 6 bases, with 21 bases between. Germline CDR1 LGHNA, CDR2 YNFKEQ. The CDR3 loop reads CASSPTLGTVAAGELFF. In DNA, the CDR3 is TGTGCCAGCAGCCCTACCCTCGGGACCGTAGCCGCCGGGGAGCTGTTTTTT.

The CDR3 reads CASSQEVTGLSSGNTIYF. The CDR3, as DNA: TGCGCCAGCAGCCAAGAGGTTACGGGGCTGAGCTCTGGAAACACCATATATTTT. J is TRBJ1-3 and V is TRBV4-1, with D perhaps TRBD1 (5 bases). Germline loops: CDR1 MGHRA, CDR2 YSYEKL. V was clipped by 0 bases and J by 0 bases, with 15 bases between them. CDR3 length equals 18 residues.

The chain combines TRBV2 with TRBJ1-6; TRBD1 matches at 8 bases. Germline V CDR1 and CDR2: SNHLY, FYNNEI. V was pared by 8 bases and J by 14 bases, with 17 bases of the junction left unmatched. The CDR3 has 15 amino acids. CDR3 sequence: CASRGSPGQDSALHF. CDR3 sequence (DNA): TGTGCCAGCCGGGGGAGTCCGGGACAGGATTCCGCCCTCCACTTT.

The V call is TRBV9, the J call TRBJ2-2; the match to TRBD1 covers 9 bases. Germline loops: CDR1 SGDLS, CDR2 YYNGEE. Losses at the gene ends were 5 bases for V and 3 bases for J; bases not matched to a gene: 2. This CDR3 spans 14 amino acids. Here the CDR3 DNA reads TGTGCCAGCAGGTGGGACAGGGACACCGGGGAGCTGTTTTTT. This translates into CASRWDRDTGELFF.

The V call is TRBV6-1, the J call TRBJ1-2; D is possibly TRBD1 (5 bases). This CDR3 is built from 13 residues. V was cut by 2 bases and J by 8 bases, with 12 bases left in between. The germline CDR1 and CDR2 sequences are MNHNS and SASEGT. CDR3 sequence (DNA): TGTGCCAGCAGTGAACGTGGGGGTGAGGGCTACACCTTC. It yields the protein CASSERGGEGYTF.